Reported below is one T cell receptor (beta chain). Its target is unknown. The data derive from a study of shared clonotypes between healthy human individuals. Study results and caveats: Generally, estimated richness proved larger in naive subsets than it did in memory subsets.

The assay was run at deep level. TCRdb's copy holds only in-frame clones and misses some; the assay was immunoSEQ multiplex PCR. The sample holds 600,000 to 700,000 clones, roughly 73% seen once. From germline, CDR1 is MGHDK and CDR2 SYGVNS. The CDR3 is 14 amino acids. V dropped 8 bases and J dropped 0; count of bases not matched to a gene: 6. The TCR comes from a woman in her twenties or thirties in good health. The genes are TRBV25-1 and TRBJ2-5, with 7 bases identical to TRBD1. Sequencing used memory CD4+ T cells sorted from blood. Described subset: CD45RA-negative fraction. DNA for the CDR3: TGTGCCAGCGTAGACAGGGCGTACCAAGAGACCCAGTACTTC. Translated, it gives CASVDRAYQETQYF.